This TCR beta chain was recorded in a study of T-cell reconstitution after alpha-beta-depleted transplantation in children. The CDR3 has 16 amino acids. In germline, CDR1 is SGHAT, CDR2 FQNNGV. V shed 5 bases and J 5 bases; nucleotides not matched to a gene: 6. This clonotype was recorded many times. Antigen specificity is unknown. Unique molecular identifiers were incorporated when the TCRbeta library was constructed. One entry per CDR3 protein, called by TCRdb with MiXCR from the PCR reads. The sample yields over 200,000 distinct CDR3 sequences, roughly 11% seen once. Points from the study as a whole: By one year post-transplant, T-cell counts and diversity largely arose from T cells that were newly produced. Alpha-beta T cells about two months after transplant reportedly derived from several hundred expanded graft clones.

This chain uses TRBV11-2 with TRBJ2-2; 12 nucleotides line up with TRBD2. The material sequenced was PBMCs, taken before TCRalphabeta/CD19-depleted stem cell transplant. The clonotype was recovered from a child under three years old with acute myeloid leukemia, due to receive a stem cell transplant. CDR3 residues: CASSIRLAGDTGELFF. The CDR3 coding sequence is TGTGCCAGCAGCATTCGACTAGCGGGAGATACCGGGGAGCTGTTTTTT.